A selection of T cell receptor beta chains follows, all from one sample in a study of T-cell reconstitution after alpha-beta-depleted transplantation in children. One entry per CDR3 protein, called by TCRdb with MiXCR from the PCR reads. The sample holds around 500,000 distinct CDR3 sequences; about 21% are singletons and the top ten take 14%. Sequenced material: PBMCs, mostly from graft donor cells, taken 360 days after TCRalphabeta/CD19-depleted stem cell transplant. These receptors were obtained from a boy in the first two years of life who had a stem cell transplant for acute myeloid leukemia, so the T cells may come from the graft donor. CDR3s include the opening cysteine and the closing phenylalanine or tryptophan. Fields, in order: CDR3 length, J gene, D gene, clone size, V gene, CDR3 DNA, CDR3 protein. D genes are given only for firm matches. The size entry is marked missing in some rows and otherwise reads once, few, many or a size class.

cdr3_length: 17
j_call: TRBJ1-5
d_call: NA
clone_size: many
v_call: TRBV3-1
cdr3_nt: TGTGCCAGCAGCCAAGACGGACGGGGCTATAGCAATCAGCCCCAGCATTTT
cdr3_aa: CASSQDGRGYSNQPQHF

cdr3_length: 14
j_call: TRBJ2-4
d_call: NA
clone_size: many
v_call: TRBV28
cdr3_nt: TGTGCCAGCAGAGAAACAGGGTGCAAAGACATTCAGTACTTC
cdr3_aa: CASRETGCKDIQYF

cdr3_length: 13
j_call: TRBJ1-1
d_call: NA
clone_size: NA
v_call: TRBV7-6
cdr3_nt: TGTGCCAGCAGCTCGCAGGGACACGCTGAAGCTTTCTTT
cdr3_aa: CASSSQGHAEAFF

cdr3_length: 16
j_call: TRBJ2-1
d_call: TRBD2
clone_size: NA
v_call: TRBV7-2
cdr3_nt: TGTGCCAGCAGCTTAGTATTACTAGCGGGTAACAATGAGCAGTTCTTC
cdr3_aa: CASSLVLLAGNNEQFF

cdr3_length: 15
j_call: TRBJ1-6
d_call: NA
clone_size: many
v_call: TRBV10-3
cdr3_nt: TGTGCCATCAGTGAGTCCGTGGGGAACAGTTCACCCCTCCACTTT
cdr3_aa: CAISESVGNSSPLHF

cdr3_length: 14
j_call: TRBJ2-6
d_call: NA
clone_size: few
v_call: TRBV12-3/TRBV12-4
cdr3_nt: TGTGCCAGCACCCTACGGTCTGGGGCCAACGTCCTGACTTTC
cdr3_aa: CASTLRSGANVLTF

cdr3_length: 17
j_call: TRBJ2-1
d_call: TRBD2
clone_size: few
v_call: TRBV19
cdr3_nt: TGTGCCAGTAGTATAGATCCTAGCGGGGGGGCCTACAATGAGCAGTTCTTC
cdr3_aa: CASSIDPSGGAYNEQFF

cdr3_length: 13
j_call: TRBJ2-7
d_call: NA
clone_size: NA
v_call: TRBV27
cdr3_nt: TGTGCCAGCAGTTGGAACAGGGTTTACGAGCAGTACTTC
cdr3_aa: CASSWNRVYEQYF

cdr3_length: 13
j_call: TRBJ1-2
d_call: NA
clone_size: few
v_call: TRBV19
cdr3_nt: TGTGCCAGCCAAATCCTAGGACAGCAGGTCTACACCTTC
cdr3_aa: CASQILGQQVYTF

cdr3_length: 15
j_call: TRBJ2-1
d_call: NA
clone_size: few
v_call: TRBV29-1
cdr3_nt: TGCAGCGTCCACTCGGGACGGAGCTCCTACAATGAGCAGTTCTTC
cdr3_aa: CSVHSGRSSYNEQFF

cdr3_length: 16
j_call: TRBJ2-5
d_call: TRBD1
clone_size: NA
v_call: TRBV28
cdr3_nt: TGTGCCAGCAGTTCCTTGGGGGACAGAGAACAAGAGACCCAGTACTTC
cdr3_aa: CASSSLGDREQETQYF

cdr3_length: 15
j_call: TRBJ2-7
d_call: TRBD1
clone_size: many
v_call: TRBV7-2
cdr3_nt: TGTGCCAGCAGCTTCCGACAGGGCAGGGGCTACGAGCAGTACTTC
cdr3_aa: CASSFRQGRGYEQYF

cdr3_length: 15
j_call: TRBJ2-1
d_call: TRBD2
clone_size: many
v_call: TRBV12-5
cdr3_nt: TGTGCTAGTGGTCAACTAGCGGGGTACTACAATGAGCAGTTCTTC
cdr3_aa: CASGQLAGYYNEQFF

cdr3_length: 13
j_call: TRBJ2-1
d_call: TRBD1
clone_size: many
v_call: TRBV25-1
cdr3_nt: TGTGCCAGCAGTGAACGGGACAGGGTGGGGCAGTTCTTC
cdr3_aa: CASSERDRVGQFF

cdr3_length: 16
j_call: TRBJ2-1
d_call: TRBD1
clone_size: few
v_call: TRBV7-2
cdr3_nt: TGTGCCAGCAGCGAAGAGACGGGACAGGTAGAGATCGCGCAGTTCTTC
cdr3_aa: CASSEETGQVEIAQFF

cdr3_length: 14
j_call: TRBJ2-3
d_call: TRBD2
clone_size: NA
v_call: TRBV20-1
cdr3_nt: TGCAGTAAGGCCTTCGCGGGGGGTCCGAGTGAGCAGTATTTT
cdr3_aa: CSKAFAGGPSEQYF

cdr3_length: 14
j_call: TRBJ2-3
d_call: NA
clone_size: NA
v_call: TRBV4-1
cdr3_nt: TGCGCCAGTGCATGGTCGACGGACACAGATACGCAGTATTTT
cdr3_aa: CASAWSTDTDTQYF